The sequence of this T cell receptor beta chain was determined in a study of shared clonotypes between healthy human individuals (dated by TCRdb to 2020 to 2022). The study in broad terms: A couple of women and a few men aged 18 to 49 years were included in the cohort. To estimate repertoire size and how much clonotype sharing occurs between individuals, the study deeply sequenced the blood TCR repertoires of a handful of healthy adults. Per donor, three plates each were used for CD4 naive and CD4 memory, two for CD8 naive, and one for CD8 memory. Libraries were prepared and TCR repertoires were sequenced by different laboratories using diverse techniques, in order to increase sequencing depth and limit assay-specific biases. Each donor's leukapheresis produced roughly between roughly 0.85 and 10 billion PBMCs. The paper as a whole reports these results and caveats: Based on pairwise subsampling, the degree of clonotype sharing among donors was expected to be affected by sequencing depth. Because the study included only a small number of donors, the genetic and exposure-history diversity represented was limited. Compared with non-shared clonotypes, the clonotypes found in all four sorted-subset donors had higher generation probabilities. Sampling was limited to blood, and TCR repertoires in tissue likely differ from TCR repertoires in blood. Across a few donors, approximately 5% of naive CD4, around 3.3% of naive CD8, 2.3% of memory CD4, and over 0.35% of memory CD8 clonotypes were shared. Naive subsets generally had larger estimated clonotype richness than memory subsets. Even with the large sequencing depth, rarefaction of the sorted-subset datasets indicated that sequencing was incomplete.

Healthy HIV-negative adults with no recently reported acute infections or vaccinations were included as donors. Only Caucasian adults living in Nashville, Tennessee, USA were represented among the donors. Magnetic negative selection was used to enrich CD4+ T cells, after which naive cells were positively selected on CD45RA and the negative fraction became the memory subset. Blood was collected by leukapheresis, and PBMCs were isolated by Ficoll-Histopaque density gradient centrifugation and then cryopreserved in liquid nitrogen vapor phase. Purity and quantity of every magnetically sorted T cell population were checked by analytical flow cytometry. Genomic DNA was isolated from each sorted fraction and quantified by UV absorbance on a Nanodrop 2000c. TCR CDR3 regions were amplified from genomic DNA by multiplex PCR using the deep immunoSEQ assay. For each cell subset, the extracted genomic DNA was distributed evenly across all wells of several immunoSEQ 96-well plates, and each plate served as one replicate. Each replicate PCR for sorted subsets received approximately 220 ng genomic DNA, equal to roughly 33,000 T cell genomes. Purified libraries were measured with a Qubit 3.0 fluorometer, size-checked on a Bioanalyzer 2100, and measured again with the KAPA Library Quantification kit. Every immunoSEQ 96-well plate was sequenced on a separate single-read 150-cycle Illumina NextSeq 550 flow cell. In the original analysis: Because the immunoSEQ output included only junctional sequences and no quality scores, the filtering could not be the same as the filtering used for full-length reads. To assign V/J genes and CDR3, sequences were annotated against IMGT germline references using PyIR, a Python wrapper for IgBLAST v1.9. Reads with weak V/J assignments (E-value above 1e-6), missing CDR3, stop codons, out-of-frame junctions, or ambiguous translated residues were removed. A V3J clonotype was defined by an identical inferred V gene, J gene, and CDR3 amino acid sequence. Percentage overlap between repertoires was computed as shared unique clonotypes divided by the size of the smaller repertoire. Repertoire richness was assessed with RTK rarefaction, the Chao1 estimator, and Recon v2.1 estimates of unobserved clonotypes. For all TCRbeta clonotypes obtained by the gDNA method from four donors, generation probabilities were computed with OLGA. In its TCRdb copy, this immuneACCESS table keeps in-frame sequences only and misses some clones. Where compared with another copy, unresolved V genes explain less than half of these, and the others have no known cause. For V, J and clone size, that table is used; D and trimming come from the DNA. This sample holds about 2.4 million clones; 93% were observed only once. 0.36% of the sample is held by the ten biggest clonotypes.

To note about this clone: What this receptor recognizes is not known. No base-level quality is on record; no much larger clone is a single base apart.

In the germline V gene (reference sequence), CDR1 corresponds to SEHNR and CDR2 to FQNEAQ. From the cysteine through the phenylalanine, the CDR3 covers 15 amino acids. The DNA shown is the 45-base CDR3, in frame from base 1. The junction shows trimming of 2 bases on V and 6 bases on J, and the gene matches do not reach 6 bases of it. The sample consisted of naive CD4+ T cells from PBMCs. The cell subset or site label here, explained by the study, means: CD45RA+ positively selected. The chain is made from TRBV7-9 and TRBJ1-3, with 8 junctional bases fitting TRBD1. The source of this sequence is a man younger than 30 in good health. Some clones in this sample may be carry-over from other donors' samples. The CDR3 protein sequence reads: CASSLSRTGINTIYF. The nucleotide sequence reads as follows: TGTGCCAGCAGCTTATCTCGGACAGGGATAAACACCATATATTTT.